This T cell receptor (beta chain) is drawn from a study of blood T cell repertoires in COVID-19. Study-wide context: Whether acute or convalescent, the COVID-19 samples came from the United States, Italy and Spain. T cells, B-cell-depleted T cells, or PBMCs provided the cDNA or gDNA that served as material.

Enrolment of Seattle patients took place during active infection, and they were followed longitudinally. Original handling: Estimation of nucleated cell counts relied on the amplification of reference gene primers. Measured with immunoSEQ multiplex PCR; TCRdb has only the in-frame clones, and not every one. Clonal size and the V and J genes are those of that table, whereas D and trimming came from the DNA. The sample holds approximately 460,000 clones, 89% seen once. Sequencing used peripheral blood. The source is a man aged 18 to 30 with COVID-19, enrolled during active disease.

This chain's CDR3 is CAWSRGNQETQYF. The CDR3 nucleotides are TGTGCCTGGAGCCGGGGTAACCAAGAGACCCAGTACTTC. V is TRBV30 and J is TRBJ2-5, with D perhaps TRBD2 (5 bases). From germline, CDR1 is GTSNPN and CDR2 SVGIG (reference sequence). This CDR3 contains 13 residues. V was clipped by 3 bases and J by 0 bases, with 8 bases between them.